The rows below give T cell receptor beta chains drawn from one sample of a study of T cell repertoires in cytomegalovirus infection. TCRdb re-called the reads through MiXCR, storing one row per CDR3 protein. The data hold around 350,000 distinct CDR3 sequences, with 15% to 20% observed a single time. The source material was PBMCs. Receptors were obtained from a human donor in good health (CMV status not recorded). Some clones in this sample may be carry-over from other donors' samples. Both conserved end residues are part of each CDR3. The order of the fields is CDR3 length, clone size, V gene, J gene, D gene, CDR3 DNA, CDR3 protein. The D gene is left open where the match is weak. Size tells how often a clone was seen (once, few, many) or the class of an expanded clone, and some rows leave it out.

length: 15; size: -; V: TRBV5-4; J: TRBJ2-5; D: TRBD1; DNA: TGTGCCACCCAGCAATGGGGGACAGCCGAAGAGACCCAGTACTTC; CDR3: CATQQWGTAEETQYF
length: 17; size: few; V: TRBV7-9; J: TRBJ2-1; D: TRBD2; DNA: TGTGCCAGCAGCTTCCTAACACCGGGACTAGCGGGAGATGAGCAGTTCTTC; CDR3: CASSFLTPGLAGDEQFF
length: 12; size: many; V: TRBV7-4; J: TRBJ1-6; D: -; DNA: TGTGCCAGCAGCTCGACAGGCCGACCCCTCCACTTT; CDR3: CASSSTGRPLHF
length: 12; size: many; V: TRBV7-6; J: TRBJ1-6; D: -; DNA: TGTGCCAGCAGCTTCATAGGGTCACCCCTCCACTTT; CDR3: CASSFIGSPLHF
length: 15; size: few; V: TRBV7-9; J: TRBJ1-6; D: -; DNA: TGTGCCAGCAGCCCCGAAGGTCCTTATAATTCACCCCTCCACTTT; CDR3: CASSPEGPYNSPLHF
length: 12; size: few; V: TRBV20-1; J: TRBJ1-5; D: TRBD1; DNA: TGCAGTGCTTCGGACAGGGGACAGCCCCAGCATTTT; CDR3: CSASDRGQPQHF
length: 16; size: -; V: TRBV2; J: TRBJ2-1; D: -; DNA: TGTGCCAGCACCCGCACGGGGACACCGAAGTACAATGAGCAGTTCTTC; CDR3: CASTRTGTPKYNEQFF
length: 16; size: few; V: TRBV6-2/TRBV6-3; J: TRBJ2-1; D: TRBD1; DNA: TGTGCCAGCGGAGATAATGACAGGGGAATGTGGAATGAGCAGTTCTTC; CDR3: CASGDNDRGMWNEQFF
length: 15; size: few; V: TRBV19; J: TRBJ2-1; D: TRBD1; DNA: TGTGCCAGTAGGGCGGGGACAGGGGTCTACAATGAGCAGTTCTTC; CDR3: CASRAGTGVYNEQFF
length: 13; size: -; V: TRBV28; J: TRBJ2-5; D: -; DNA: TGTGCCAGCGCCAGGAGGGGTCGAGAGACCCAGTACTTC; CDR3: CASARRGRETQYF
length: 11; size: -; V: TRBV10-3; J: TRBJ1-2; D: -; DNA: TGTGCCATCAGTGAGGACGGGGGCTACACCTTC; CDR3: CAISEDGGYTF